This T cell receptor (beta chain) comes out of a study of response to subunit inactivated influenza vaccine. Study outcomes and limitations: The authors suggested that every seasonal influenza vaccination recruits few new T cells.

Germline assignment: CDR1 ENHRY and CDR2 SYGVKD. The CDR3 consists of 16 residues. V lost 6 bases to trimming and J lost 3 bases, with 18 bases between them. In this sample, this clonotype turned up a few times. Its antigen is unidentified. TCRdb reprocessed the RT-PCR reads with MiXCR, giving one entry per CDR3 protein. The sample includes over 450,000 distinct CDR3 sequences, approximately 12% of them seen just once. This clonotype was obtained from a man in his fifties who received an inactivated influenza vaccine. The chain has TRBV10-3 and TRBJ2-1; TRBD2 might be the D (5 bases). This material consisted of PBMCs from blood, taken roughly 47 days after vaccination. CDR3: CAISTAGSGVYNEQFF. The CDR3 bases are TGTGCCATCAGCACAGCTGGGAGCGGTGTCTACAATGAGCAGTTCTTC.